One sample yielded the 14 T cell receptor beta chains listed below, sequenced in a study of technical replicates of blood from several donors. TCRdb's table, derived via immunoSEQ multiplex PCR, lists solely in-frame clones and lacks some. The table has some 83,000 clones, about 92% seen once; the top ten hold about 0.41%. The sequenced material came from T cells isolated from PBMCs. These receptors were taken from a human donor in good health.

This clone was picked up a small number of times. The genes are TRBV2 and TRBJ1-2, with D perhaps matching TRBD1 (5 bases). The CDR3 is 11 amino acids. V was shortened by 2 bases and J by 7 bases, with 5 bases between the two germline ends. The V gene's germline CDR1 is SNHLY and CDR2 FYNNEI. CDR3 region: CASSEQGGYTF. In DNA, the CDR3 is TGTGCCAGCAGTGAACAGGGTGGCTACACCTTC.

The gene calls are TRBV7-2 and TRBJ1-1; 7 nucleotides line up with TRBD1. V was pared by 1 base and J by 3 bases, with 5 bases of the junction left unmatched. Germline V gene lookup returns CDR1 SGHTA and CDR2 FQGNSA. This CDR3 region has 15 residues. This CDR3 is CASSLGQGGYTEAFF. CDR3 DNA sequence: TGTGCCAGCAGCTTAGGACAGGGTGGGTACACTGAAGCTTTCTTT.

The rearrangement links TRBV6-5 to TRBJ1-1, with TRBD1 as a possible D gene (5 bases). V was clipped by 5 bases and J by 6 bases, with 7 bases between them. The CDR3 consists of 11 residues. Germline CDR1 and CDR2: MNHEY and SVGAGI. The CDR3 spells CASSVGAEAFF. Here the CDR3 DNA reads TGTGCCAGCAGTGTAGGGGCTGAAGCTTTCTTT.

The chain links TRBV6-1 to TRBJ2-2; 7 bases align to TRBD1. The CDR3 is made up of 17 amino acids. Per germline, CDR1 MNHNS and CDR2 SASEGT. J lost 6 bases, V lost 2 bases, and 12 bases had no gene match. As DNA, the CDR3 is TGTGCCAGCAGTGAACCGGGAAGGACAGGCTTCCCCGGGGAGCTGTTTTTT. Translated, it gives CASSEPGRTGFPGELFF.

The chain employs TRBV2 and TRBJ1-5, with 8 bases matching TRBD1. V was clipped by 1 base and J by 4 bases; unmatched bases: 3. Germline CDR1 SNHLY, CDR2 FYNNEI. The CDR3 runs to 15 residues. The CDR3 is CASSEDGQGNQPQHF. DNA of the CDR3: TGTGCCAGCAGTGAAGATGGACAGGGAAATCAGCCCCAGCATTTT.

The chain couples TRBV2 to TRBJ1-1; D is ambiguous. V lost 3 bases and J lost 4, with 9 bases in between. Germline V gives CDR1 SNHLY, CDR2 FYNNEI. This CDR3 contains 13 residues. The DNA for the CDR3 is TGTGCCAGCAGTGATGTGGTGGCCACTGAAGCTTTCTTT. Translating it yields CASSDVVATEAFF.

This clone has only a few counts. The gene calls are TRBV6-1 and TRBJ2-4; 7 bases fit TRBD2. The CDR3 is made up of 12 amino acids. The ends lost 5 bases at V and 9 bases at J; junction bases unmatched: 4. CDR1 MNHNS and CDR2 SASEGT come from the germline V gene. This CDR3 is CASSRDYSIQYF. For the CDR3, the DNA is TGTGCCAGCAGTAGGGACTATTCCATTCAGTACTTC.

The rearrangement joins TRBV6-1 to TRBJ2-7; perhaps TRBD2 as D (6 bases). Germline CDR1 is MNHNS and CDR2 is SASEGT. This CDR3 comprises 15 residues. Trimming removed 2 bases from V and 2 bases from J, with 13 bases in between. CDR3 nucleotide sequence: TGTGCCAGCAGTGAATCTCTTAGCGGTGCCTACGAGCAGTACTTC. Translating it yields CASSESLSGAYEQYF.

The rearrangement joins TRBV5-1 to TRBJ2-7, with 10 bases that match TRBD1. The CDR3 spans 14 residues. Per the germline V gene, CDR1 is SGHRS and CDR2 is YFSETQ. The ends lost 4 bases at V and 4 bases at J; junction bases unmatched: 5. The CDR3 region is CASSPTGGAYEQYF. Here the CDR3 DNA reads TGCGCCAGCAGCCCGACAGGGGGCGCGTACGAGCAGTACTTC.

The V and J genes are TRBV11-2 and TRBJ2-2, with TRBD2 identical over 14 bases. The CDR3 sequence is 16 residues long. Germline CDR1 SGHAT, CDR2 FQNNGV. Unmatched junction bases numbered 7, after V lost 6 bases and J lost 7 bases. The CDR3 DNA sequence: TGTGCCAGCAGACCGACTAGCGGGAGGGCGGGCGGGGAGCTGTTTTTT. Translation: CASRPTSGRAGGELFF. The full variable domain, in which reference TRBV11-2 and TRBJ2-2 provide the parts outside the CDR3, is EAGVAQSPRYKIIEKRQSVAFWCNPISGHATLYWYQQILGQGPKLLIQFQNNGVVDDSQLPKDRFSAERLKGVDSTLKIQPAKLEDSAVYLCASRPTSGRAGGELFFGEGSRLTVL.

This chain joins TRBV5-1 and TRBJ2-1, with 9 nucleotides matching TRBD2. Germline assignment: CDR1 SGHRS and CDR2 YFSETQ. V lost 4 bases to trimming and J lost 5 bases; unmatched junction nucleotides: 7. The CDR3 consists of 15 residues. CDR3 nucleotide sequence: TGCGCCAGCAGCCACTCTAGCGGGGTGAACAATGAGCAGTTCTTC. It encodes CASSHSSGVNNEQFF. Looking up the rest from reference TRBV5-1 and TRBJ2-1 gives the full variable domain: KAGVTQTPRYLIKTRGQQVTLSCSPISGHRSVSWYQQTPGQGLQFLFEYFSETQRNKGNFPGRFSGRQFSNSRSEMNVSTLELGDSALYLCASSHSSGVNNEQFFGPGTRLTVL.

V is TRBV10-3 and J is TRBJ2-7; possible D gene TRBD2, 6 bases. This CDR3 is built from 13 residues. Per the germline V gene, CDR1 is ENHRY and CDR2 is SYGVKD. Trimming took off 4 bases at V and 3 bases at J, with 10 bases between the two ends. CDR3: CAISASGDYEQYF. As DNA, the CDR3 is TGTGCCATCAGTGCCTCGGGAGACTACGAGCAGTACTTC.

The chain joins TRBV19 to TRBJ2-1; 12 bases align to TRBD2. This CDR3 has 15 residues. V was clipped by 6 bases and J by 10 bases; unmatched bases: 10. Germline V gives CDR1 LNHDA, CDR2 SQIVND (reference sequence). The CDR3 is CASRPLRLAGEEQFF. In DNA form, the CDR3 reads TGTGCCAGTAGACCTTTACGACTAGCGGGAGAGGAGCAGTTCTTC.

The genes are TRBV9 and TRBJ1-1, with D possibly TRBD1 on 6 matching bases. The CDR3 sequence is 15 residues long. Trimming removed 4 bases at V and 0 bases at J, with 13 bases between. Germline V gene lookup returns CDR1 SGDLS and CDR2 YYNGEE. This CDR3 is CASSPYRDMNTEAFF. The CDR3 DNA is TGTGCCAGCAGCCCCTACAGGGACATGAACACTGAAGCTTTCTTT.